The clone carrying this T cell receptor beta chain was recorded at least ten times. Its antigen remains unidentified. V was trimmed by 6 bases and J by 5 bases, leaving 14 bases between them. Germline loops: CDR1 MNHEY, CDR2 SMNVEV (reference sequence). The CDR3 contains 14 residues. The sample comes from a study of T cells in Graves' hyperthyroidism and ophthalmopathy. Study-level results: Ophthalmopathy stood apart from stable hyperthyroidism in a 13 V-J model. Blood also contained most expanded thyroid clonotypes above 0.001.

Using RNA transcripts as the source, TCR beta CDR3 regions were amplified. HTBI primers were employed in a first-round RT-PCR of the TCR CDR3. TCRdb reanalysed the multiplex PCR reads using MiXCR and keeps one entry per CDR3 protein. The sample lists about 350,000 distinct CDR3 sequences, roughly 14% occurring once. Graves' hyperthyroidism was deemed stable given no ophthalmopathy progression within 18 months. Patients were excluded for uncontrolled infection, other autoimmune disease, pregnancy or lactation. The rearrangement joins TRBV27 to TRBJ2-1; unclear D gene. Sequencing input: blood. This TCR came from a woman younger than 45 with Graves' hyperthyroidism. The CDR3 nucleotides read TGTGCCAGCAGACTGGGCCCTTCCCACAATGAGCAGTTCTTC. Protein: CASRLGPSHNEQFF.